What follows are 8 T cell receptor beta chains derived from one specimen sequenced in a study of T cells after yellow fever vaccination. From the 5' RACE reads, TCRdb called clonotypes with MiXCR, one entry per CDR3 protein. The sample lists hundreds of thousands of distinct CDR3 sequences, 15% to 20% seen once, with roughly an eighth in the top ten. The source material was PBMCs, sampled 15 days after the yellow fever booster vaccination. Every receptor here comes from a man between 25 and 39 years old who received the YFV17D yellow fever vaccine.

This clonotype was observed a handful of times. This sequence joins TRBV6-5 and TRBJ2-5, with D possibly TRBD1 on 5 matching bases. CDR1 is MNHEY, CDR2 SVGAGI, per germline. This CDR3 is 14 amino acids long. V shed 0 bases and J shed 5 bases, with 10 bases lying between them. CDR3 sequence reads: CASSYSGQLETQYF. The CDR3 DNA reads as TGTGCCAGCAGTTACTCGGGGCAACTGGAGACCCAGTACTTC.

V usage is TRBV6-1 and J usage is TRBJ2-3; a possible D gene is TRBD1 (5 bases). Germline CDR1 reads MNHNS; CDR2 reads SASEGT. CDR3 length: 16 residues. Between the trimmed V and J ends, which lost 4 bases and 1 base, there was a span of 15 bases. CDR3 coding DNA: TGTGCCAGCAGTGGGGCCCTGGTAGGGGGCACAGATACGCAGTATTTT. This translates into CASSGALVGGTDTQYF.

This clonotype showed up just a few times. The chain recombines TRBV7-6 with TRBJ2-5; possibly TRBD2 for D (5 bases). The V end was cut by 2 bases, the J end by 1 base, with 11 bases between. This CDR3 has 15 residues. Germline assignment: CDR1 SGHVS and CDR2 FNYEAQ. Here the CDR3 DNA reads TGTGCCAGCAGCTTACTGGGAGATCCCCAAGAGACCCAGTACTTC. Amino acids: CASSLLGDPQETQYF. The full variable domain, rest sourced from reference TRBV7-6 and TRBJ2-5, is GAGVSQSPRYKVTKRGQDVALRCDPISGHVSLYWYRQALGQGPEFLTYFNYEAQQDKSGLPNDRFSAERPEGSISTLTIQRTEQRDSAMYRCASSLLGDPQETQYFGPGTRLLVL.

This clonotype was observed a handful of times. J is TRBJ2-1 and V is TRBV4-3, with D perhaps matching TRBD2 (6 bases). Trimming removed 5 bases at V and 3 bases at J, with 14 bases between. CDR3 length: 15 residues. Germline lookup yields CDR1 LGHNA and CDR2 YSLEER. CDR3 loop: CASSFTWEDYNEQFF. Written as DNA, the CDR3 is TGCGCCAGCAGCTTTACGTGGGAGGACTACAATGAGCAGTTCTTC.

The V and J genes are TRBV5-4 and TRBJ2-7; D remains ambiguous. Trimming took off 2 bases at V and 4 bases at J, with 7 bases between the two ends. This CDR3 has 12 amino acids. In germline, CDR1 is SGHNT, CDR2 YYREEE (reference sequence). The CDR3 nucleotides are TGTGCCAGCAGCTTTACTCCTTACGAGCAGTACTTC. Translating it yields CASSFTPYEQYF.

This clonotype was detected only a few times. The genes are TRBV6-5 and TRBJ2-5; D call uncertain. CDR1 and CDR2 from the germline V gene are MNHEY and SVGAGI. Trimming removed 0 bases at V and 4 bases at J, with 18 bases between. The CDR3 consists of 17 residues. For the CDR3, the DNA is TGTGCCAGCAGTTACTCGAGTACGGCCTTATCGGGAGAGACCCAGTACTTC. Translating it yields CASSYSSTALSGETQYF.

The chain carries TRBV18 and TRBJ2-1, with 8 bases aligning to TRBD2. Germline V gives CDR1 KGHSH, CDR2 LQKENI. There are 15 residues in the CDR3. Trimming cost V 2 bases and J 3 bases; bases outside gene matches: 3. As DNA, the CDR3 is TGTGCCAGCTCACCAGACCTAGCGGGCTACAATGAGCAGTTCTTC. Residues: CASSPDLAGYNEQFF.

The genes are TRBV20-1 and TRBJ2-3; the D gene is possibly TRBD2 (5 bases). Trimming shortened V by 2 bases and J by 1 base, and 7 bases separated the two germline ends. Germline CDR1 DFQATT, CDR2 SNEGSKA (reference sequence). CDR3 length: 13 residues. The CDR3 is CSARRAGTDTQYF. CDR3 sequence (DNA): TGCAGTGCTAGAAGAGCGGGCACAGATACGCAGTATTTT.